This T cell receptor beta chain originates from a study of T-cell reconstitution after alpha-beta-depleted transplantation in children. Findings and caveats of the study: One year post-transplant, T-cell counts and diversity were largely derived from T cells produced anew.

Preparation of the TCRbeta library was carried out with unique molecular identifiers. TCRdb reprocessed the PCR reads via MiXCR and lists one record per CDR3 protein. The sample lists 800,000 to 1,000,000 distinct CDR3 sequences, roughly 29% occurring once. CDR3 length: 16 residues. Germline values: CDR1 MGHRA, CDR2 YSYEKL. V lost 4 bases to trimming and J lost 0 bases, with 13 bases between them. With respect to this clonotype: Its antigen is unknown.

This sequence originates from a boy younger than two who had a stem cell transplant for SCID, so the T cells may come from the graft donor. The material was PBMCs, mostly from graft donor cells, obtained 360 days after TCRalphabeta/CD19-depleted stem cell transplant. The V and J genes are TRBV4-1 and TRBJ2-1; no reliable D call. CDR3 loop: CASSPTGRSSYNEQFF. Here the CDR3 DNA reads TGCGCCAGCAGCCCCACTGGGCGAAGCTCCTACAATGAGCAGTTCTTC.